This T cell receptor beta chain was captured by sequencing in a study of T cells after posttransplantation cyclophosphamide. V was trimmed by 6 bases and J by 7 bases, leaving 16 bases between them. The CDR3 consists of 13 residues. CDR1 and CDR2 (germline): SNHLY, FYNNEI. Clones were read by immunoSEQ multiplex PCR, and TCRdb kept only the in-frame ones, dropping some. Of some 16,000 clones in the sample, about 85% were seen once. Controls had myeloablative marrow grafts with methotrexate and calcineurin inhibitor, sampled at 1 year. The chain carries TRBV2 and TRBJ2-7; D might be TRBD1 (5 bases). This receptor was identified in a female patient between 18 and 35 years old who received an allogeneic stem cell transplant from an unrelated donor, was CMV-positive, and had acute and chronic GVHD. Among the T cells, some may be from the graft donor. The sequenced sample was PBMCs, obtained after allogeneic stem cell transplant with calcineurin inhibitor and methotrexate. CDR3: CASRGDSDSEQYF. Here the CDR3 DNA reads TGTGCCAGCAGGGGCGACAGTGATTCAGAGCAGTACTTC.